The next 28 T cell receptor beta chains were all read from a single sample in a study of T-cell memory formation after mild COVID-19. MiXCR, run by TCRdb on the 5' RACE reads, gives a single entry per CDR3 protein. The sample consists of around 160,000 distinct CDR3 sequences, approximately 10% of them appearing once. Specimen: PBMCs or a T cell subset sorted from them (not recorded which). Receptors originate from a man aged 18 to 35 who had mild COVID-19 (a few samples of this study predate the infection). Cell type and time point are not known.

This clonotype has a handful of counts. V gene TRBV5-1 combines with J gene TRBJ2-3, with 8 bases matching TRBD2. V was pared by 4 bases and J by 2 bases, with 3 bases of the junction left unmatched. Germline lookup yields CDR1 SGHRS and CDR2 YFSETQ. The CDR3 covers 14 residues. CDR3 DNA: TGCGCCAGCAGCCCGGGACTAGTCACAGATACGCAGTATTTT. It translates to CASSPGLVTDTQYF.

CDR3: CASSVEGDMRVKKFF. CDR3 nucleotides: TGTGCCAGCAGCGTAGAGGGGGACATGAGGGTTAAGAAGTTCTTC. The V gene is TRBV9, the J gene TRBJ2-1; possibly TRBD1 for D (6 bases). CDR1 SGDLS and CDR2 YYNGEE come from the germline V gene. This CDR3 region has 15 residues. V was shortened by 0 bases and J by 14 bases, with 21 bases between the two germline ends.

The chain employs TRBV4-3 and TRBJ1-2; 9 nucleotides line up with TRBD1. There are 18 residues in the CDR3. Losses at the gene ends were 4 bases for V and 0 bases for J; bases not matched to a gene: 12. Germline V gene data show CDR1 as LGHNA and CDR2 as YSLEER. CDR3 coding DNA: TGCGCCAGCAGCCTCGGGACCATTCGACAGGGGGCTAACTATGGCTACACCTTC. This codes for CASSLGTIRQGANYGYTF.

The rearrangement uses TRBV9 and TRBJ2-4; TRBD1 matches 8 bases. Losses at the gene ends were 0 bases for V and 7 bases for J; bases not matched to a gene: 6. The CDR3 runs to 15 residues. In germline, CDR1 is SGDLS, CDR2 YYNGEE. CDR3 residues: CASSVDPGQDNIQYF. CDR3 coding DNA: TGTGCCAGCAGCGTAGATCCGGGACAGGATAACATTCAGTACTTC.

The rearrangement joins TRBV5-1 to TRBJ2-6, with D possibly matching TRBD1 (5 bases). Germline CDR1 SGHRS, CDR2 YFSETQ. This CDR3 region has 17 residues. Trimming stripped 0 bases from V and 3 bases from J, with 13 bases between. The CDR3 DNA reads as TGCGCCAGCAGCTTGGAGCGACAGTCGTATGGGGCCAACGTCCTGACTTTC. Translation: CASSLERQSYGANVLTF.

In its sample, this clonotype was seen a few times. This chain joins TRBV9 and TRBJ2-2; D perhaps matches TRBD1 (6 bases). CDR1 and CDR2 (germline): SGDLS, YYNGEE. Trimming removed 2 bases from V and 0 bases from J, with 11 bases in between. The CDR3 covers 16 residues. CDR3 bases: TGTGCCAGCAGCGTCCTCGGGACATCGAACACCGGGGAGCTGTTTTTT. It encodes CASSVLGTSNTGELFF.

This chain joins TRBV5-5 and TRBJ2-1; D may be TRBD2 (6 bases). The CDR3 consists of 12 residues. Germline-derived CDR1 and CDR2 are SGHKS and YYEKEE (reference sequence). The ends were cut back, 0 bases at V and 14 bases at J, with 12 bases in the middle. The CDR3 DNA reads as TGTGCCAGCAGCTTGGTCCTACAGCGGGAGTTCTTC. This codes for CASSLVLQREFF.

This chain connects TRBV7-3 to TRBJ1-4; D ambiguous. The CDR3 consists of 14 residues. Trimming shortened V by 3 bases and J by 3 bases, and 8 bases separated the two germline ends. Germline lookup yields CDR1 SGHTA and CDR2 FQGTGA. The CDR3 sequence is CASSFGGANEKLFF. The CDR3 DNA reads TGTGCCAGCAGCTTCGGAGGCGCTAATGAAAAACTGTTTTTT. The entire variable domain, with the rest obtained from reference TRBV7-3 and TRBJ1-4, is as follows: GAGVSQTPSNKVTEKGKYVELRCDPISGHTALYWYRQSLGQGPEFLIYFQGTGAADDSGLPNDRFFAVRPEGSVSTLKIQRTERGDSAVYLCASSFGGANEKLFFGSGTQLSVL.

J is TRBJ1-1 and V is TRBV5-5; no clear D. The germline gives CDR1 SGHKS, CDR2 YYEKEE (reference sequence). Trimming shortened V by 1 base and J by 10 bases, and 11 bases separated the two germline ends. The CDR3 has 12 amino acids. This CDR3 is CASSLRLDGAFF. In DNA, the CDR3 is TGTGCCAGCAGCTTGCGTCTGGATGGAGCTTTCTTT.

This clonotype was detected a few times. This sequence joins TRBV7-9 and TRBJ1-2, with 8 bases aligning to TRBD1. Trimming at V came to 8 bases and at J to 5 bases, leaving 16 bases not matched to a gene. CDR1 is SEHNR, CDR2 FQNEAQ, per germline (reference sequence). The CDR3 is made up of 16 amino acids. This CDR3 is CASSRAGTGQFYGYTF. CDR3 DNA: TGTGCCAGCTCGCGGGCCGGGACAGGACAATTTTATGGCTACACCTTC.

This rearrangement joins TRBV4-1 to TRBJ1-2; unclear D gene. Trimming stripped 4 bases from V and 4 bases from J, with 13 bases between. Germline CDR1 reads MGHRA; CDR2 reads YSYEKL. The CDR3 sequence is 14 residues long. The chain's CDR3 is CASSLDTIGYGYTF. DNA of the CDR3: TGCGCCAGCAGCCTTGACACGATAGGCTATGGCTACACCTTC.

This clonotype was detected only once. The chain joins TRBV12-3 or TRBV12-4 to TRBJ1-3, with a weak D call TRBD1 (6 bases). The CDR3 extends over 12 amino acids. V gave up 5 bases and J gave up 10 bases, with 12 bases separating them. The CDR3 here is CASSPPRGTIYF. In DNA form, the CDR3 reads TGTGCCAGCAGTCCCCCCAGGGGAACCATATATTTT.

The chain is built from TRBV18 and TRBJ1-1; TRBD1 is a possible D gene (5 bases). Germline loops: CDR1 KGHSH, CDR2 LQKENI. Trimming stripped 7 bases from V and 5 bases from J, with 17 bases between. The CDR3 length is 14 residues. CDR3 protein: CASFLDTGGTEAFF. Written as DNA, the CDR3 is TGTGCCAGCTTCCTGGACACGGGGGGGACTGAAGCTTTCTTT. The variable domain in full, with the rest retrieved from reference TRBV18 and TRBJ1-1, is NAGVMQNPRHLVRRRGQEARLRCSPMKGHSHVYWYRQLPEEGLKFMVYLQKENIIDESGMPKERFSAEFPKEGPSILRIQQVVRGDSAAYFCASFLDTGGTEAFFGQGTRLTVV.

This chain links TRBV7-9 with TRBJ1-1; the D gene is possibly TRBD1 (6 bases). Germline CDR1 is SEHNR and CDR2 is FQNEAQ (reference sequence). This CDR3 is built from 14 residues. The V end was cut by 4 bases, the J end by 5 bases, with 14 bases between. The CDR3 region is CASSSGGGGTEAFF. The CDR3 coding sequence is TGTGCCAGCAGCTCTGGCGGGGGCGGGACTGAAGCTTTCTTT.

V gene TRBV19 combines with J gene TRBJ1-1; the D is unclear. Looked up from germline, CDR1 is LNHDA and CDR2 is SQIVND (reference sequence). The CDR3 has 15 residues. Deletions cut 4 bases from V and 6 bases from J, with 18 bases between. Here the CDR3 DNA reads TGTGCCAGTAGTACAAGGGCCCTCTCGGCCGCTGAAGCTTTCTTT. Its protein is CASSTRALSAAEAFF.

The CDR3 region has the DNA TGCGCCAGCAGCCAGGAAATCAGGAGGACTAATGAAAAACTGTTTTTT. Translated: CASSQEIRRTNEKLFF. The chain recombines TRBV4-3 with TRBJ1-4, with D hard to call. Germline-derived CDR1 and CDR2 are LGHNA and YSLEER. Between the trimmed V and J ends, which lost 3 bases and 2 bases, there was a span of 13 bases. The CDR3 length is 16 residues.

This clonotype appeared a few times. This chain joins TRBV5-1 and TRBJ2-2; TRBD1 matches at 10 bases. The V segment lost 5 bases and the J segment 3 bases; nucleotides outside the gene matches: 7. Germline CDR1 reads SGHRS; CDR2 reads YFSETQ. The CDR3 consists of 16 residues. The DNA of the CDR3 is TGCGCCAGCAGTCCTGCCGGGACAGGGGACACCGGGGAGCTGTTTTTT. It specifies CASSPAGTGDTGELFF.

V is TRBV7-8 and J is TRBJ2-7, with D tentatively TRBD1 or TRBD2 (5 bases each). Germline lookup yields CDR1 SGHVS and CDR2 FQNEAQ. CDR3 length equals 13 residues. The V gene lost 2 bases and the J gene lost 7 bases, with 12 bases spanning the gap. The CDR3 protein is CASSLQGPGEQYV. The CDR3, as DNA: TGTGCCAGCAGCTTACAGGGACCGGGGGAGCAGTACGTC.

V gene TRBV7-3 combines with J gene TRBJ1-1; D gene ambiguous. The V end was cut by 5 bases, the J end by 1 base, with 11 bases between. CDR3 length: 14 residues. Germline CDR1 SGHTA, CDR2 FQGTGA. The CDR3 loop is CASSPSRENTEAFF. The DNA of the CDR3 is TGTGCCAGCAGCCCCTCCCGGGAGAACACTGAAGCTTTCTTT.

This clonotype was detected only a few times. J is TRBJ1-5 and V is TRBV15; no reliable D call. Germline V gives CDR1 LNHNV, CDR2 YYDKDF (reference sequence). This CDR3 contains 15 residues. Trimming removed 1 base at V and 9 bases at J, with 16 bases between. CDR3 loop: CATSRGVMEDRPQHF. CDR3 nucleotide sequence: TGTGCCACCAGCAGAGGTGTCATGGAGGATAGGCCCCAGCATTTT.

This chain joins TRBV20-1 and TRBJ2-1, with D hard to call. The CDR3 extends over 12 amino acids. Trimming stripped 1 base from V and 12 bases from J, with 13 bases between. Germline V gene data show CDR1 as DFQATT and CDR2 as SNEGSKA (reference sequence). As DNA, the CDR3 is TGCAGTGCTAGAGGCGAGGCCTACGGGCAGTTCTTC. This codes for CSARGEAYGQFF.

This clonotype occurred a few times. The CDR3 protein is CASRLWGTGELFF. The CDR3 region has the DNA TGTGCCAGCAGACTCTGGGGTACCGGGGAGCTGTTTTTT. This chain joins TRBV27 and TRBJ2-2; D is undetermined. The CDR3 is made up of 13 amino acids. Between the trimmed V and J ends, which lost 6 bases and 5 bases, there was a span of 10 bases. Germline-derived CDR1 and CDR2 are MNHEY and SMNVEV (reference sequence).

This clonotype turned up a few times. J is TRBJ2-1 and V is TRBV6-5, with 10 bases that match TRBD1. J was trimmed by 8 bases and V by 0 bases; bases with no gene match: 4. Germline V gene sequence: CDR1 MNHEY, CDR2 SVGAGI. The CDR3 spans 15 residues. The CDR3 nucleotides read TGTGCCAGCAGTTACTCTGGGACAGGGGAACATGAGCAGTTCTTC. Amino acids: CASSYSGTGEHEQFF.

This clonotype appeared many times. Germline and junction disagree at one end, which may indicate a read error. V usage is TRBV5-1 and J usage is TRBJ2-3; no clear D. The germline V gene encodes CDR1 SGHRS and CDR2 YFSETQ. The CDR3 spans 12 residues. Here the CDR3 DNA reads TGTGCCAGCAGCTTCGGCACAGATACGCAGTATTTT. It is translated as CASSFGTDTQYF.

This clonotype was recorded at least ten times. J is TRBJ2-1 and V is TRBV27, with 11 bases lining up with TRBD2. The trim removed 6 bases at V and 6 bases at J, leaving 7 bases unmatched. The germline gives CDR1 MNHEY, CDR2 SMNVEV (reference sequence). The CDR3 contains 15 residues. The CDR3 protein is CASSRLAGKTNEQFF. The CDR3 bases are TGTGCCAGCAGCCGACTAGCGGGGAAGACCAATGAGCAGTTCTTC.

The V and J genes are TRBV6-1 and TRBJ2-1; D may be TRBD2 (7 bases). V was clipped by 2 bases and J by 4 bases, with 12 bases between them. CDR1 and CDR2 (germline): MNHNS, SASEGT. The CDR3 is 15 amino acids. CDR3 residues: CASSERRGGYNEQFF. CDR3 in DNA: TGTGCCAGCAGTGAACGCAGGGGAGGGTACAATGAGCAGTTCTTC.

The rearrangement links TRBV11-2 to TRBJ2-3; D gene uncertain. V dropped 2 bases and J dropped 5 bases, with 11 bases sitting between them. The length of the CDR3 is 14 residues. Germline CDR1 reads SGHAT; CDR2 reads FQNNGV. The CDR3 protein is CASSLSPVIDTQYF. The CDR3 DNA reads as TGTGCCAGCAGCTTATCCCCCGTCATAGATACGCAGTATTTT.

This clonotype was detected only a few times. For the CDR3, the DNA is TGCGCCAGCAGCCAAAGGGACAGGACTAGCGGGGGGGCAAATAATGAGCAGTTCTTC. Translation: CASSQRDRTSGGANNEQFF. The chain is built from TRBV4-1 and TRBJ2-1; the match to TRBD2 covers 15 bases. In germline, CDR1 is MGHRA, CDR2 YSYEKL. The J segment lost 7 bases and the V segment lost 2 bases, leaving 12 bases of the junction unmatched. CDR3 size: 19 residues.